The rows below give T cell receptor beta chains drawn from one sample of a study of response to subunit inactivated influenza vaccine. Each CDR3 protein gets one entry after TCRdb re-called the RT-PCR reads with MiXCR. The sample consists of 650,000 to 850,000 distinct CDR3 sequences, about 15% of them appearing once. The sample consisted of PBMCs from blood, taken 14 to 15 days before vaccination. The receptors come from a man aged 50-60 years who received an inactivated influenza vaccine. Both conserved end residues are trimmed from each CDR3.

J gene | CDR3 length | V gene | CDR3 protein
TRBJ2-1 | 13 | TRBV4-2 | ASSHPISSYNEQF
TRBJ1-1 | 14 | TRBV10-3 | AIRNIQGARHTEAF
TRBJ2-7 | 13 | TRBV20-1 | SARGGTSGEYEQY
TRBJ2-1 | 11 | TRBV11-2 | ASSLDRGLEQF
TRBJ2-7 | 12 | TRBV4-3 | ASSQRDSSYEQY
TRBJ1-1 | 11 | TRBV7-2 | ASSLWGGTEAF
TRBJ2-1 | 14 | TRBV6-5 | ASSYSASGTKNEQF
TRBJ2-2 | 10 | TRBV30 | AWDQGTGELF
TRBJ2-5 | 12 | TRBV5-6 | ASSLKAGGETQY
TRBJ2-7 | 12 | TRBV6-2/TRBV6-3 | ASSQGLANYEQY
TRBJ2-3 | 14 | TRBV5-4 | ASSLGFGGGTDTQY
TRBJ2-2 | 13 | TRBV6-1 | ASSGLRANTGELF
TRBJ2-2 | 14 | TRBV4-2 | ASSQFAGGDTGELF
TRBJ2-7 | 12 | TRBV20-1 | SARSRKEIYEQY
TRBJ2-7 | 12 | TRBV12-3/TRBV12-4 | ASSPGTSGSLSY
TRBJ2-7 | 13 | TRBV18 | ASSPGLADAYEQY
TRBJ2-7 | 12 | TRBV5-6 | ASSPGGGAYEQY
TRBJ2-2 | 15 | TRBV7-4 | ASSSGGFRPNTGELF
TRBJ2-4 | 9 | TRBV12-5 | ASVFGNIQY
TRBJ2-1 | 14 | TRBV4-3 | ASSPDGSVRPDEQF
TRBJ1-5 | 14 | TRBV30 | AWSVPGTGYGQPQH
TRBJ2-1 | 8 | TRBV20-1 | SARADEQF
TRBJ2-7 | 12 | TRBV12-3/TRBV12-4 | ASARTGVMYEQY
TRBJ2-7 | 11 | TRBV4-3 | ASSQVLGSEQY
TRBJ2-7 | 13 | TRBV7-8 | ASSLARGALYEQY
TRBJ2-5 | 17 | TRBV27 | ASSFKGSRTGGFQETQY
TRBJ2-1 | 15 | TRBV6-2/TRBV6-3 | ASSYSIGGGLGNEQF
TRBJ1-2 | 12 | TRBV6-1 | ASTASGGWDGYT
TRBJ2-7 | 11 | TRBV7-9 | ASSPSPGSEQY
TRBJ2-3 | 13 | TRBV30 | AWSVRRDSTDTQY
TRBJ1-1 | 12 | TRBV12-3/TRBV12-4 | ASSFAGANTEAF
TRBJ1-1 | 12 | TRBV7-8 | PSSLRTANTEAF
TRBJ2-1 | 10 | TRBV30 | AWVAGYNEQF
TRBJ2-6 | 13 | TRBV3-1 | ASSRRTSGANVLT
TRBJ2-6 | 14 | TRBV27 | ASSLLAFSGANVLT
TRBJ1-1 | 12 | TRBV7-9 | ASSLDGSSTEAF
TRBJ1-5 | 13 | TRBV27 | ASSLRQWSNQPQH
TRBJ2-1 | 10 | TRBV6-2/TRBV6-3 | ASSHKTNEQF
TRBJ1-5 | 11 | TRBV15 | ATSAGTARPQH
TRBJ1-4 | 12 | TRBV30 | AWSVRPMDEKLF
TRBJ2-7 | 12 | TRBV7-2 | ASSLGLATYEQY
TRBJ2-1 | 12 | TRBV4-1 | ASSQINRYNEQF
TRBJ1-6 | 10 | TRBV3-1 | ASSQGREPLH
TRBJ1-3 | 12 | TRBV4-3 | ASSQATGEYTIY
TRBJ2-6 | 15 | TRBV5-1 | ASSLGRVSSGANVLT
TRBJ1-6 | 12 | TRBV7-2 | ASSLPGGHSPLH
TRBJ1-6 | 14 | TRBV6-1 | ASRHRAGSYNSPLH
TRBJ1-5 | 11 | TRBV20-1 | SATLGSNQPQH
TRBJ1-5 | 12 | TRBV20-1 | SARQGRIEQPQH
TRBJ2-7 | 13 | TRBV29-1 | SVLTPNEGSYEQY
TRBJ2-5 | 12 | TRBV7-2 | ASRGRGSRETQY
TRBJ2-7 | 12 | TRBV2 | ASRTDRGNYEQY
TRBJ2-7 | 13 | TRBV27 | ASSIYRGGFYEQY
TRBJ2-6 | 13 | TRBV20-1 | SVYRPGTGANVLT